This TCR beta chain was profiled in a study of response to subunit inactivated influenza vaccine. The CDR3 spans 15 residues. CDR1 and CDR2 from the germline V gene are SGHDT and YYEEEE. Trimming stripped 3 bases from V and 5 bases from J, with 17 bases between. TCRdb recomputed calls from the RT-PCR reads with MiXCR, one row per CDR3 protein. Here the sample spans some 550,000 distinct CDR3 sequences, roughly 23% being singletons. This clonotype was seen more than once but under ten times. The same sample was also used in a study of T cells expressing NK-cell markers. That paper adds: What made the TCR beta cDNA was 5'RACE template switching with UMIs.

The starting material was CD4+ T cells sorted from PBMCs, obtained roughly 12 days after vaccination. This receptor was identified in a man aged 45-65 years who received an inactivated influenza vaccine. This chain links TRBV5-6 with TRBJ2-5; TRBD1 or TRBD2 may be the D gene (5 bases each). The CDR3 region has the DNA TGTGCCAGCAGCTCGACGGGGCGCGGGTCGGAGACCCAGTACTTC. Translation: CASSSTGRGSETQYF.